Presented here are 27 T cell receptor beta chains from one specimen sequenced in a study of shared clonotypes between healthy human individuals. The data were produced by immunoSEQ multiplex PCR, yet TCRdb's version contains in-frame clones alone and is incomplete. The sample shows some 690,000 clones, around 91% of them seen only once. The sample comprised memory CD8+ T cells from PBMCs. Subset specified: CD45RO+ cells pooled with CCR7-negative TemRA cells. The source of these receptors is a man in his late teens or twenties in good health. Some clones in this sample may be carry-over from other donors' samples.

A word on this clone: Other DNA sequences from this sample encode an identical CDR3 as well. The chain recombines TRBV27 with TRBJ1-2, with a tentative D call TRBD1 (6 bases). V lost 3 bases and J 0 bases, leaving 8 bases between the germline ends. Germline-derived CDR1 and CDR2 are MNHEY and SMNVEV (reference sequence). The CDR3 spans 14 residues. CDR3: CASSLTGTNYGYTF. The CDR3 DNA is TGTGCCAGCAGTTTGACAGGTACTAACTATGGCTACACCTTC.

The genes are TRBV19 and TRBJ2-7, with 7 bases that match TRBD1. The V and J ends lost 7 bases and 0 bases, in that order; junction bases with no gene match: 6. CDR1 is LNHDA, CDR2 SQIVND, per germline (reference sequence). CDR3 size: 14 residues. Here the CDR3 reads CASTSRTGSYEQYF. The CDR3 DNA reads as TGTGCCAGTACCTCAAGGACAGGCTCCTACGAGCAGTACTTC.

The rearrangement links TRBV27 to TRBJ2-6, with D possibly TRBD1 on 5 matching bases. This CDR3 is built from 17 residues. CDR1 is MNHEY, CDR2 SMNVEV, per germline (reference sequence). V lost 5 bases and J lost 1, with 15 bases in between. CDR3 residues: CASSHRASGSGANVLTF. The CDR3 DNA reads as TGTGCCAGCAGTCACCGGGCCTCAGGGTCTGGGGCCAACGTCCTGACTTTC.

This chain uses TRBV16 with TRBJ2-3; TRBD1 might be the D (6 bases). With 10 bases removed from V and 5 bases from J, the gap between germline ends came to 16 bases. This CDR3 is built from 13 residues. Germline CDR1 and CDR2: KGHSY and FQNENV. The CDR3 loop reads CAIRGSREDTQYF. CDR3 nucleotides: TGTGCCATAAGGGGGTCCCGCGAAGATACGCAGTATTTT.

The chain carries TRBV4-1 and TRBJ2-7; 9 bases are shared with TRBD2. V lost 4 bases and J lost 5; bases outside the gene matches: 12. Germline CDR1 is MGHRA and CDR2 is YSYEKL. This CDR3 comprises 16 residues. For the CDR3, the DNA is TGCGCCAGCAGCCTCGGGAGGGCGGGAGGGCATGACGAGCAGTACTTC. Encoded protein: CASSLGRAGGHDEQYF.

This clone was found once. CDR3: CASSQDYRTNTGELFF. In DNA form, the CDR3 reads TGTGCCAGCAGCCAAGATTACAGGACGAACACCGGGGAGCTGTTTTTT. The chain employs TRBV4-2 and TRBJ2-2; weak D call: TRBD1 (5 bases). This CDR3 spans 16 amino acids. The germline V and J ends were trimmed by 0 bases and 0 bases, with 8 bases remaining between them. Germline-derived CDR1 and CDR2 are LGHNA and YNFKEQ.

The V and J genes are TRBV28 and TRBJ2-3; weak D call: TRBD2 (6 bases). This CDR3 has 15 amino acids. Trimming took 3 bases from V and 1 from J, leaving 11 bases between them. In germline, CDR1 is MDHEN, CDR2 SYDVKM. The CDR3 loop is CASSFFGSRTDTQYF. The CDR3 region has the DNA TGTGCCAGCAGTTTCTTCGGGAGCCGCACAGATACGCAGTATTTT.

The chain combines TRBV19 with TRBJ2-1; 10 bases match TRBD1. J gave up 6 bases and V 3 bases, and 2 bases lay outside the gene matches. Germline CDR1 and CDR2: LNHDA and SQIVND (reference sequence). This CDR3 is 14 amino acids long. CDR3 sequence (DNA): TGTGCCAGTAGTATTTGGACAGGGGGCAATGAGCAGTTCTTC. It translates to CASSIWTGGNEQFF.

The DNA for the CDR3 is TGTGCCATCAGTGAGGGGGATCCCTCCTACAATGAGCAGTTCTTC. Translation gives CAISEGDPSYNEQFF. The chain recombines TRBV10-3 with TRBJ2-1; D unresolved. Germline assignment: CDR1 ENHRY and CDR2 SYGVKD. The CDR3 length is 15 residues. V lost 2 bases, J lost 0 bases, and 8 bases lay in between.

The chain combines TRBV5-6 with TRBJ2-7, with D unresolved. Between the trimmed V and J ends, which lost 0 bases and 5 bases, there was a span of 12 bases. The germline gives CDR1 SGHDT, CDR2 YYEEEE. There are 14 residues in the CDR3. CDR3 coding DNA: TGTGCCAGCAGCTTGGGTAGGCAGGTGAACGAGCAGTACTTC. Its translation is CASSLGRQVNEQYF. The full variable domain, its missing parts supplied by reference TRBV5-6 and TRBJ2-7, is DAGVTQSPTHLIKTRGQQVTLRCSPKSGHDTVSWYQQALGQGPQFIFQYYEEEERQRGNFPDRFSGHQFPNYSSELNVNALLLGDSALYLCASSLGRQVNEQYFGPGTRLTVT.

J is TRBJ1-4 and V is TRBV7-9, with D maybe TRBD1 (5 bases). CDR1 is SEHNR and CDR2 is FQNEAQ in the germline V gene (reference sequence). This CDR3 comprises 13 residues. Between the trimmed V and J ends, which lost 5 bases and 5 bases, there was a span of 9 bases. Written as DNA, the CDR3 is TGTGCCAGCAGCCTCGGGGGGAATGAAAAACTGTTTTTT. This translates into CASSLGGNEKLFF.

This clone is a singleton in its sample. This rearrangement joins TRBV28 to TRBJ2-3; 9 nucleotides match TRBD2. The CDR3 extends over 16 amino acids. CDR1 MDHEN and CDR2 SYDVKM come from the germline V gene. After removal of 3 bases from V and 0 bases from J, the junction contained 4 bases not matched to a gene. The CDR3 protein is CASSLLAGGSTDTQYF. The DNA for the CDR3 is TGTGCCAGCAGTTTGCTCGCGGGAGGGAGCACAGATACGCAGTATTTT.

This chain connects TRBV4-2 to TRBJ2-1, with 10 bases matching TRBD2. The CDR3 length is 18 residues. Germline V gene lookup returns CDR1 LGHNA and CDR2 YNFKEQ. V shed 1 base and J 7 bases; nucleotides not matched to a gene: 13. CDR3 residues: CASSQVFKGLAGANEQFF. The CDR3 region has the DNA TGTGCCAGCAGCCAAGTTTTTAAGGGGCTAGCGGGAGCTAATGAGCAGTTCTTC.

The chain carries TRBV11-2 and TRBJ2-1; 10 nucleotides align to TRBD2. The junction had 9 bases not matched to a gene; V was cut back by 1 base and J by 6 bases. Germline CDR1 reads SGHAT; CDR2 reads FQNNGV. This CDR3 is built from 17 residues. The CDR3 DNA follows: TGTGCCAGCAGCTTAGGGGCTAGCGGGAGACGCGGCAATGAGCAGTTCTTC. Translation gives CASSLGASGRRGNEQFF.

A note on this clone: The identical CDR3 is also encoded by other nucleotide sequences in the sample. In DNA, the CDR3 is TGTGCCAGCAGCCCGCGCACAGATACGCAGTATTTT. This encodes CASSPRTDTQYF. The J gene is TRBJ2-3, the V gene TRBV7-2; D gene uncertain. V shed 5 bases and J shed 1 base, with 4 bases lying between them. The CDR3 sequence is 12 residues long. Germline V gene lookup returns CDR1 SGHTA and CDR2 FQGNSA.

V gene TRBV19 combines with J gene TRBJ2-7; 11 nucleotides line up with TRBD2. The germline V gene has CDR1 LNHDA and CDR2 SQIVND (reference sequence). This CDR3 is built from 17 residues. V gave up 0 bases and J gave up 1 base; unmatched junction bases: 5. The CDR3 reads CASSIDSPSGRSYEQYF. In DNA form, the CDR3 reads TGTGCCAGTAGTATAGACTCCCCTAGCGGGAGGTCCTACGAGCAGTACTTC.

The genes are TRBV5-8 and TRBJ2-7, with D tentatively TRBD1 or TRBD2 (5 bases each). CDR1 and CDR2 (germline): SGHTS, YDEGEE. This CDR3 is 14 amino acids long. V dropped 0 bases and J dropped 3 bases, with 10 bases sitting between them. Here the CDR3 reads CASSLGDPRYEQYF. As DNA, the CDR3 is TGTGCCAGCAGCTTGGGGGACCCCCGCTACGAGCAGTACTTC. Supplemented by reference TRBV5-8 and TRBJ2-7, the full variable domain reads EAGVTQSPTHLIKTRGQQATLRCSPISGHTSVYWYQQALGLGLQFLLWYDEGEERNRGNFPPRFSGRQFPNYSSELNVNALELEDSALYLCASSLGDPRYEQYFGPGTRLTVT.

The J gene is TRBJ2-1, the V gene TRBV7-3; D remains unclear. The CDR3 covers 14 residues. The germline gives CDR1 SGHTA, CDR2 FQGTGA. The ends were cut back, 5 bases at V and 1 base at J, with 9 bases in the middle. For the CDR3, the DNA is TGTGCCAGCAGCCCGGATCCATCCTACAATGAGCAGTTCTTC. Encoded protein: CASSPDPSYNEQFF.

This CDR3 is CASSSGGQPQHF. The CDR3 nucleotides read TGTGCCAGCAGCTCGGGGGGTCAGCCCCAGCATTTT. This sequence joins TRBV11-2 and TRBJ1-5, with D possibly TRBD1 on 5 matching bases. The CDR3 contains 12 residues. Germline values: CDR1 SGHAT, CDR2 FQNNGV. V lost 4 bases and J 6 bases, leaving 7 bases between the germline ends.

The gene calls are TRBV7-8 and TRBJ2-5; 8 bases line up with TRBD1. This CDR3 contains 16 residues. The V and J ends lost 5 bases and 7 bases, in that order; junction bases with no gene match: 15. CDR1 and CDR2 (germline): SGHVS, FQNEAQ. The CDR3 region is CASSPTNWDRTGTQYF. CDR3 DNA: TGTGCCAGCAGCCCCACCAACTGGGACAGGACGGGGACCCAGTACTTC.

The chain employs TRBV2 and TRBJ1-1; TRBD1 matches 10 bases. The CDR3 loop spans 18 amino acids. CDR1 SNHLY and CDR2 FYNNEI come from the germline V gene. The V and J ends lost 3 bases and 2 bases, in that order; junction bases with no gene match: 12. As DNA, the CDR3 is TGTGCCAGCAGTGATTCCGGCCCGGGACAGGGGATCAACACTGAAGCTTTCTTT. This translates into CASSDSGPGQGINTEAFF. The full variable domain, completed using reference TRBV2 and TRBJ1-1, is EPEVTQTPSHQVTQMGQEVILRCVPISNHLYFYWYRQILGQKVEFLVSFYNNEISEKSEIFDDQFSVERPDGSNFTLKIRSTKLEDSAMYFCASSDSGPGQGINTEAFFGQGTRLTVV.

The rearrangement joins TRBV5-3 to TRBJ2-7; 8 nucleotides match TRBD2. TRBV5-3 is an open reading frame whose function is uncertain. The CDR3 has 13 residues. V was pared by 7 bases and J by 4 bases, with 7 bases of the junction left unmatched. CDR3 protein: CARGPSGRYEQYF. CDR3 bases: TGTGCCAGAGGTCCCAGCGGGAGATACGAGCAGTACTTC.

The chain joins TRBV19 to TRBJ1-2; 9 nucleotides agree with TRBD1. Germline CDR1 LNHDA, CDR2 SQIVND (reference sequence). With V trimmed by 5 bases and J by 2 bases, 6 bases remained unmatched. CDR3 length: 15 residues. In DNA, the CDR3 is TGTGCCAGTAGTTTCTCGGGACAGGGAAACTATGGCTACACCTTC. Encoded protein: CASSFSGQGNYGYTF.

This rearrangement joins TRBV27 to TRBJ2-3; 10 bases align to TRBD2. The CDR3 totals 17 residues. The ends lost 3 bases at V and 1 base at J; junction bases unmatched: 7. CDR1 MNHEY and CDR2 SMNVEV come from the germline V gene (reference sequence). The CDR3 nucleotides are TGTGCCAGCAGTTTTTTGCTAGCGGGAGCGGGCACAGATACGCAGTATTTT. Its translation is CASSFLLAGAGTDTQYF.

The chain joins TRBV19 to TRBJ1-1; 7 bases match TRBD1. The V segment lost 3 bases and the J segment 0 bases; nucleotides outside the gene matches: 1. Germline V gives CDR1 LNHDA, CDR2 SQIVND (reference sequence). The CDR3 loop spans 14 amino acids. CDR3 nucleotides: TGTGCCAGTAGTATTGGACAGGTGAACACTGAAGCTTTCTTT. Translated, it gives CASSIGQVNTEAFF.

The chain carries TRBV6-5 and TRBJ2-7, with D maybe TRBD1 (6 bases). The CDR3 extends over 16 amino acids. Trimming cost V 0 bases and J 5 bases, with 17 bases left between them. Germline V gene lookup returns CDR1 MNHEY and CDR2 SVGAGI. The chain's CDR3 is CASSYSNRAGDHEQYF. CDR3 DNA: TGTGCCAGCAGTTACTCGAATCGGGCAGGGGACCACGAGCAGTACTTC.

V and J are TRBV7-8 and TRBJ2-3; 8 nucleotides align to TRBD2. Germline V gene data show CDR1 as SGHVS and CDR2 as FQNEAQ. J gave up 1 base and V 5 bases, and 11 bases lay outside the gene matches. The CDR3 has 17 residues. The CDR3 sequence is CASSPRGGAGGTDTQYF. Here the CDR3 DNA reads TGTGCCAGCAGCCCCCGGGGGGGGGCTGGAGGCACAGATACGCAGTATTTT.